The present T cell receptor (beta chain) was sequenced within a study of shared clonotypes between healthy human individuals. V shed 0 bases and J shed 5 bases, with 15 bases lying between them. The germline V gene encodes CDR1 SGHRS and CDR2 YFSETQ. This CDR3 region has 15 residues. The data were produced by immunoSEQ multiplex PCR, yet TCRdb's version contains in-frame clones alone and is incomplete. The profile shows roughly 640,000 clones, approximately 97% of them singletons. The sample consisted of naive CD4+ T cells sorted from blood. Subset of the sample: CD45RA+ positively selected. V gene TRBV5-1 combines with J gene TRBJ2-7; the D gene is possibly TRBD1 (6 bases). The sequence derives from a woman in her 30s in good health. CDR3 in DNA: TGCGCCAGCAGCTTGGTAGCAGGGGTTTCCCACGAGCAGTACTTC. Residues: CASSLVAGVSHEQYF.